This TCR beta chain emerged from a study of T cell changes during pregnancy in multiple sclerosis. CDR1 is SGHTA and CDR2 is FQGNSA in the germline V gene. CDR3 length: 10 amino acids. The V gene lost 8 bases and the J gene lost 6 bases, with 8 bases spanning the gap. Data came from immunoSEQ multiplex PCR; TCRdb stores just in-frame clones and leaves some out. The sample consists of around 44,000 clones, 90% to 95% of them appearing once. The clonotype originates from a female donor with multiple sclerosis, enrolled in a pregnancy study. The sequencing here drew on CD8+ T cells from peripheral blood mononuclear cells, taken in the third trimester of pregnancy. This rearrangement joins TRBV7-2 to TRBJ2-7; D uncertain. The CDR3 loop is CASGTPEQYF. The DNA for the CDR3 is TGTGCCAGCGGCACACCCGAGCAGTACTTC.